This paragraph reports one T cell receptor (beta chain). From germline, CDR1 is SEHNR and CDR2 FQNEAQ (reference sequence). V dropped 4 bases and J dropped 0 bases, with 17 bases sitting between them. The CDR3 is 17 amino acids. The entry originates in a study of OX40 agonist ivuxolimab in advanced cancers. Study summary: Every 2 weeks, patients got intravenous ivuxolimab at one of six dose levels (0.01-10 mg/kg). Of mixed ages from about 23 to 85 and averaging roughly 64 years, the group was around 78% male.

TCRdb's table, derived via immunoSEQ multiplex PCR, lists solely in-frame clones and lacks some. The repertoire holds 30,000 to 45,000 clones, 79% seen once, with around 10% in the top ten. Sequenced here: CD4+ or CD8+ T cells sorted from blood, sampled in a trial of the OX40 agonist ivuxolimab. The genes are TRBV7-9 and TRBJ2-3; D unresolved. The receptor comes from an adult with an advanced solid tumor such as melanoma, head and neck, liver or kidney cancer. The CDR3 nucleotides are TGTGCCAGCAGCTCCACGCCAGGCGGTGGGAGCACAGATACGCAGTATTTT. Residues: CASSSTPGGGSTDTQYF.